Given below is one TCR beta chain in context. With 3 bases removed from V and 8 bases from J, the gap between germline ends came to 6 bases. This CDR3 contains 11 residues. The germline V gene has CDR1 SGHRS and CDR2 YFSETQ. The source of the sample is a study of cytomegalovirus exposure and HLA in healthy donors. Primers for the PCR totalled 60 Vbeta and 13 Jbeta. Sequencing was performed with immunoSEQ multiplex PCR; in TCRdb, only in-frame clones are kept and a portion is missing. The data contain approximately 160,000 clones, approximately 78% of them singletons. Sequenced material: PBMCs. V and J are TRBV5-1 and TRBJ2-1; D gene ambiguous. The receptor was derived from a girl aged 2 to 9 in good health and CMV-seropositive. CDR3 bases: TGCGCCAGCAGCTCTGGCTATGAGCAGTTCTTC. Its protein product is CASSSGYEQFF.